One and the same sample provided the 5 T cell receptor beta chains below, sequenced in a study of immune evolution from preneoplasia to lung adenocarcinoma. Method: immunoSEQ multiplex PCR; TCRdb's copy keeps in-frame clones and lacks some. The sample gives thousands of clones, roughly 82% of which show up once; 3.1% is in the top ten. Sequenced: FFPE lung adenocarcinoma in situ tissue. The origin of the receptors is an older donor with lung adenocarcinoma.

The chain combines TRBV5-1 with TRBJ2-7, with TRBD1 identical over 9 bases. Germline-derived CDR1 and CDR2 are SGHRS and YFSETQ. V lost 4 bases to trimming and J lost 5 bases; unmatched junction nucleotides: 7. CDR3 length equals 14 residues. DNA for the CDR3: TGCGCCAGCAGCGGGGGACAGGGAAGGCACGAGCAGTACTTC. This codes for CASSGGQGRHEQYF. The whole variable domain, remainder taken from reference TRBV5-1 and TRBJ2-7, is KAGVTQTPRYLIKTRGQQVTLSCSPISGHRSVSWYQQTPGQGLQFLFEYFSETQRNKGNFPGRFSGRQFSNSRSEMNVSTLELGDSALYLCASSGGQGRHEQYFGPGTRLTVT.

V usage is TRBV19 and J usage is TRBJ1-1; D is undetermined. V lost 5 bases and J lost 7, with 17 bases in between. CDR1 and CDR2 from the germline V gene are LNHDA and SQIVND (reference sequence). The CDR3 has 14 amino acids. The CDR3 DNA reads as TGTGCCAGTAGTTCGAGACCTGGTCGGGATGAAGCTTTCTTT. Translation: CASSSRPGRDEAFF.

The chain combines TRBV11-1 with TRBJ2-7, with D perhaps matching TRBD1 (6 bases). This CDR3 is built from 14 residues. Germline V lookup: CDR1 SGHAT, CDR2 FQDESV (reference sequence). Deletions cut 4 bases from V and 3 bases from J, with 13 bases between. The CDR3 DNA sequence: TGTGCCAGCAGCTCCGACAGGTCCAGCTACGAGCAGTACTTC. Residues: CASSSDRSSYEQYF.

The chain links TRBV29-1 to TRBJ2-3; 10 nucleotides align to TRBD2. Germline CDR1 is SQVTM and CDR2 is ANQGSEA. This CDR3 is 18 amino acids long. After removal of 6 bases from V and 0 bases from J, the junction contained 15 bases not matched to a gene. CDR3 DNA: TGCAGCGTGGGGGGACAGTCAACAGCGGGAGGGAGCACAGATACGCAGTATTTT. Its protein product is CSVGGQSTAGGSTDTQYF.

The V call is TRBV9, the J call TRBJ2-1; no clear D. The CDR3 covers 16 residues. Trimming cost V 4 bases and J 4 bases, with 18 bases left between them. From germline, CDR1 is SGDLS and CDR2 YYNGEE. CDR3 DNA sequence: TGTGCCAGCAGCCCGCGGTCGTCTCCCCCTTACAATGAGCAGTTCTTC. It specifies CASSPRSSPPYNEQFF.